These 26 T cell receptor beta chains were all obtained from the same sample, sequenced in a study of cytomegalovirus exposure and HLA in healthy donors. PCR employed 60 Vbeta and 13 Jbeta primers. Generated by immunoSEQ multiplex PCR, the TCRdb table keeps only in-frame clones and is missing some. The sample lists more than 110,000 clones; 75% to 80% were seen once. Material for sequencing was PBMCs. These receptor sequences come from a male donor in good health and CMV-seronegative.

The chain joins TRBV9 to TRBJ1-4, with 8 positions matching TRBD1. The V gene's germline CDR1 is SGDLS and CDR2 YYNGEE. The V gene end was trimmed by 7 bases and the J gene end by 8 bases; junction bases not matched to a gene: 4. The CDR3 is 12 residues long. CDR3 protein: CASGGQEEKLFF. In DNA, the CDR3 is TGTGCCAGCGGGGGACAGGAGGAAAAACTGTTTTTT.

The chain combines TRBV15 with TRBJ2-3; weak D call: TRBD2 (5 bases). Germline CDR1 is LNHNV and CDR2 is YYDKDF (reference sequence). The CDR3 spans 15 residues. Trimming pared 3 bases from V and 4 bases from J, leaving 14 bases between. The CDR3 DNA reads TGTGCCACCAGCAGTCCCCGGGGTCCCCCAGATACGCAGTATTTT. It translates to CATSSPRGPPDTQYF.

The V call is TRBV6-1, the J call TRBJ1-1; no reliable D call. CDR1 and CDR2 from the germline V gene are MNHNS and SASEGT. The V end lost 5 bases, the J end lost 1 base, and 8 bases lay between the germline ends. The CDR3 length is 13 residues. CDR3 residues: CASSSQENTEAFF. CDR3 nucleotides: TGTGCCAGCAGTTCTCAGGAGAACACTGAAGCTTTCTTT.

Here the CDR3 reads CASSEQLPVSETQYF. The DNA for the CDR3 is TGTGCCAGCAGTGAGCAACTCCCCGTGAGTGAGACCCAGTACTTC. This chain links TRBV2 with TRBJ2-5, with D uncertain. The germline CDR1 and CDR2 sequences are SNHLY and FYNNEI. This CDR3 contains 15 residues. V gave up 3 bases and J gave up 5 bases, with 16 bases separating them.

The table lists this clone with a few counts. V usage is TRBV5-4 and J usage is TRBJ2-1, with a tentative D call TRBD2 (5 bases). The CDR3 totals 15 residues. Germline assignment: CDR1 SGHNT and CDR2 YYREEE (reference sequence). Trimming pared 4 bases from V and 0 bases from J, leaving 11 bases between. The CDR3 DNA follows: TGTGCCAGCAGCGAAATGGACTTCTCCTACAATGAGCAGTTCTTC. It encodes CASSEMDFSYNEQFF.

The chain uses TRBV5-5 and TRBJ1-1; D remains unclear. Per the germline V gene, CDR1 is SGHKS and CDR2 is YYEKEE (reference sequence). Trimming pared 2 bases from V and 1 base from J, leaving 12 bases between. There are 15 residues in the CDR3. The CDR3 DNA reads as TGTGCCAGCAGCTTTGGGTTCAGAGGGAACACTGAAGCTTTCTTT. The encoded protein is CASSFGFRGNTEAFF. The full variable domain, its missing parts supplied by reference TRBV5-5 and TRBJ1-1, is DAGVTQSPTHLIKTRGQQVTLRCSPISGHKSVSWYQQVLGQGPQFIFQYYEKEERGRGNFPDRFSARQFPNYSSELNVNALLLGDSALYLCASSFGFRGNTEAFFGQGTRLTVV.

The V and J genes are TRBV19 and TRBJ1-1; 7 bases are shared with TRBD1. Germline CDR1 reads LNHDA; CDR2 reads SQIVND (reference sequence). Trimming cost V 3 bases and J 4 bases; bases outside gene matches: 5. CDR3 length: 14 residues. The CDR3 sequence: CASSMTGIGTEAFF. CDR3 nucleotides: TGTGCCAGTAGTATGACAGGGATAGGCACTGAAGCTTTCTTT.

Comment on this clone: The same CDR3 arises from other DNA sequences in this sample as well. The CDR3 sequence is CASSSFPQTGVFRAVNTGELFF. DNA for the CDR3: TGCGCCAGCAGCTCCTTTCCCCAGACGGGGGTTTTTCGAGCCGTTAACACCGGGGAGCTGTTTTTT. The chain is built from TRBV5-1 and TRBJ2-2, with D tentatively TRBD2 (6 bases). Germline loops: CDR1 SGHRS, CDR2 YFSETQ. Trimming shortened V by 3 bases and J by 2 bases, and 32 bases separated the two germline ends. CDR3 length equals 22 residues.

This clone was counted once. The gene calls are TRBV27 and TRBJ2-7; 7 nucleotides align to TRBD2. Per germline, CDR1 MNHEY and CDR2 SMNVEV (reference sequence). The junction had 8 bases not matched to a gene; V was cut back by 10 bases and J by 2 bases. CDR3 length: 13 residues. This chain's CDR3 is CATSRDYPYEQYF. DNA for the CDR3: TGTGCCACCTCCCGGGACTACCCCTACGAGCAGTACTTC.

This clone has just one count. In DNA, the CDR3 is TGTGCCAGCAGAGGGACAGGGGCTGAAGCTTTCTTT. Translation: CASRGTGAEAFF. J is TRBJ1-1 and V is TRBV7-2; 10 bases agree with TRBD1. The CDR3 consists of 12 residues. The germline gives CDR1 SGHTA, CDR2 FQGNSA. The J segment lost 6 bases and the V segment lost 6 bases, leaving 1 base of the junction unmatched.

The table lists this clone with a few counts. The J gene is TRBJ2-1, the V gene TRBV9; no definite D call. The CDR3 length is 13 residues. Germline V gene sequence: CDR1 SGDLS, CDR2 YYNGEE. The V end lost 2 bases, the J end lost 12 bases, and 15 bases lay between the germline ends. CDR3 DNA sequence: TGTGCCAGCAGCGTGGGCCTCTCGAAGAGGCAGTTCTTC. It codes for CASSVGLSKRQFF.

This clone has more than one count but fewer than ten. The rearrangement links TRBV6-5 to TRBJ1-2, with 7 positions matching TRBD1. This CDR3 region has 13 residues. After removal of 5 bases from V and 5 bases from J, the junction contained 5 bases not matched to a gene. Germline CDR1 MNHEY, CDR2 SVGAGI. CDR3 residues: CASSQGTAYGYTF. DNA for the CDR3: TGTGCCAGCAGTCAAGGGACAGCTTATGGCTACACCTTC.

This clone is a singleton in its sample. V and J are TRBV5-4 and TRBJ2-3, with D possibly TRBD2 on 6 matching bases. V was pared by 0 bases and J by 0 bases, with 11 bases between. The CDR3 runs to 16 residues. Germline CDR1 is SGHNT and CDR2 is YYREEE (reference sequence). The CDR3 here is CASSLVAVASTDTQYF. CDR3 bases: TGTGCCAGCAGCTTGGTAGCGGTTGCTAGCACAGATACGCAGTATTTT.

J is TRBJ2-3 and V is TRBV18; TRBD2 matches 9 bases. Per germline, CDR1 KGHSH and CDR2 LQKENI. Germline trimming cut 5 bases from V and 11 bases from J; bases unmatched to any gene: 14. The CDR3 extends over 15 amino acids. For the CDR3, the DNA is TGTGCCAGCTCAGCCCGGCCAGCGGGGGGCTCCGAGCAGTATTTT. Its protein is CASSARPAGGSEQYF.

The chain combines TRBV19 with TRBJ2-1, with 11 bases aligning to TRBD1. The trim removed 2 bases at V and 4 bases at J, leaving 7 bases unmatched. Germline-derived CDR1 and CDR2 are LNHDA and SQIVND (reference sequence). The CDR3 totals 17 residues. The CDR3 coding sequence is TGTGCCAGTAGTATACTTGGACAGGGGGCAGGTTACAATGAGCAGTTCTTC. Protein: CASSILGQGAGYNEQFF. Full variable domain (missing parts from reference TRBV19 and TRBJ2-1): DGGITQSPKYLFRKEGQNVTLSCEQNLNHDAMYWYRQDPGQGLRLIYYSQIVNDFQKGDIAEGYSVSREKKESFPLTVTSAQKNPTAFYLCASSILGQGAGYNEQFFGPGTRLTVL.

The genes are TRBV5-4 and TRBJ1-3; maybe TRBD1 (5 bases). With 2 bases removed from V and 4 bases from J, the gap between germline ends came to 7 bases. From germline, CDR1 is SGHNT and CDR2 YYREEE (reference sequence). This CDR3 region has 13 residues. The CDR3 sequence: CASSFRTGNTIYF. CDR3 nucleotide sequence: TGTGCCAGCAGCTTTAGGACAGGAAACACCATATATTTT.

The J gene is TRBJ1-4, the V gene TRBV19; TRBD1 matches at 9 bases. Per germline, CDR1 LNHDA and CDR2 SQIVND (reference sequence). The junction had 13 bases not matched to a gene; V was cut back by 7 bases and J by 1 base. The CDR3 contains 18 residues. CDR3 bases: TGTGCCAGTACCCTCAGAGGGACAGGGTATTTAACTAATGAAAAACTGTTTTTT. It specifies CASTLRGTGYLTNEKLFF.

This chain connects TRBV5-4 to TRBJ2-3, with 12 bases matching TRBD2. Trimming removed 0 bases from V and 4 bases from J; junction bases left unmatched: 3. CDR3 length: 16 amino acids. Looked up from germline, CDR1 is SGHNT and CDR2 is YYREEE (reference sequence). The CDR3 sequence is CASSLEGLAGADTQYF. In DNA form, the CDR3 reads TGTGCCAGCAGCTTGGAGGGACTAGCGGGCGCAGATACGCAGTATTTT.

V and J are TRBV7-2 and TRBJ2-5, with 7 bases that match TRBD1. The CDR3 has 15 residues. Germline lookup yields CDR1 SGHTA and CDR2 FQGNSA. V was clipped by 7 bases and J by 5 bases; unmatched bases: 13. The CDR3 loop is CASNRGRLGGETQYF. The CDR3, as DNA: TGTGCCAGCAACCGGGGTAGGCTAGGGGGCGAGACCCAGTACTTC.

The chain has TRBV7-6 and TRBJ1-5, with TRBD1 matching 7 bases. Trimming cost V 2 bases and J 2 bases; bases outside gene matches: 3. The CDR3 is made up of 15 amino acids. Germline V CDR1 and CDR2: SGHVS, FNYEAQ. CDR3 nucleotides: TGTGCCAGCAGCTTAAAAACAGGGGGCAATCAGCCCCAGCATTTT. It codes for CASSLKTGGNQPQHF.

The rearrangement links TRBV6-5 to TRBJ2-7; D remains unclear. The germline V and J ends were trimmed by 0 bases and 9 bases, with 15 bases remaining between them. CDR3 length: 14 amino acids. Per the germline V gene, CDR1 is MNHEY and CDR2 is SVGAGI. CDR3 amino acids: CASSYSGDSTGQYF. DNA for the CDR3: TGTGCCAGCAGTTACTCGGGTGATTCTACGGGGCAGTACTTC.

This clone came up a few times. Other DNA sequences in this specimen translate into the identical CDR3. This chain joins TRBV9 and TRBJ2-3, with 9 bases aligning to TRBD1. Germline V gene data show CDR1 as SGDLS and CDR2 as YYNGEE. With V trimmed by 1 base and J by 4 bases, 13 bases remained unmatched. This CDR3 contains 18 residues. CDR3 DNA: TGTGCCAGCAGCGTAAGACACTTCGGGACAGGGTTATCAGATACGCAGTATTTT. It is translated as CASSVRHFGTGLSDTQYF.

CDR3: CASSTGLALIPETQYF. The CDR3 DNA reads TGCGCCAGCAGCACCGGACTAGCGTTGATCCCAGAGACCCAGTACTTC. V is TRBV5-1 and J is TRBJ2-5, with TRBD2 matching over 9 bases. The CDR3 extends over 16 amino acids. The junction had 11 bases not matched to a gene; V was cut back by 4 bases and J by 4 bases. The germline gives CDR1 SGHRS, CDR2 YFSETQ.

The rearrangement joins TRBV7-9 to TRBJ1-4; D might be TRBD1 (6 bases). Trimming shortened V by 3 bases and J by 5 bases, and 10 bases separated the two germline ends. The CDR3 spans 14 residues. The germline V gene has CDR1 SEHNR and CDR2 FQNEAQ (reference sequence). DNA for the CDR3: TGTGCCAGCAGCTTCGGGGGGCGCAATGAAAAACTGTTTTTT. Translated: CASSFGGRNEKLFF.

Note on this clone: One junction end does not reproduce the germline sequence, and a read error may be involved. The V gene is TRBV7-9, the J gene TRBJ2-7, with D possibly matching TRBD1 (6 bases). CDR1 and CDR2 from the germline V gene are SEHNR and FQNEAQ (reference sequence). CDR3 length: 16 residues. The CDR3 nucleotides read TGTTCCAGCAGCCACCCGTTGGTGGGGGCGACAGAGGAGCAGTACTTC. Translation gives CSSSHPLVGATEEQYF. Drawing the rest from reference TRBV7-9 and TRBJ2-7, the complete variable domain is DTGVSQNPRHKITKRGQNVTFRCDPISEHNRLYWYRQTLGQGPEFLTYFQNEAQLEKSRLLSDRFSAERPKGSFSTLEIQRTEQGDSAMYLCSSSHPLVGATEEQYFGPGTRLTVT.

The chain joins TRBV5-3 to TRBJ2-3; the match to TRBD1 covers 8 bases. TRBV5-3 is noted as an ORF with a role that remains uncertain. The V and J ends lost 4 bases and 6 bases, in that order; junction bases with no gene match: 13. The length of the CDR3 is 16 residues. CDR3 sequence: CARSTRVRTGTDTQYF. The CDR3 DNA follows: TGTGCCAGAAGCACGCGAGTGAGGACAGGGACGGATACGCAGTATTTT.